This TCR beta chain appears in the sequencing data of a study of T cell repertoires in cytomegalovirus infection. At the level of the study: A matching HLA type, together with CMV infection, was signaled by public TCR beta signatures. Study conclusions and caveats: HLA-C-restricted, CMV-specific TCR beta clonotypes were dominant ex vivo.

As to this clonotype: As yet, its antigen is unknown.

Germline trimming cut 5 bases from V and 8 bases from J; bases unmatched to any gene: 18. Germline V gene data show CDR1 as MGHRA and CDR2 as YSYEKL. This CDR3 contains 17 residues. TCRdb re-called the reads through MiXCR, storing one row per CDR3 protein. The sample includes almost 550,000 distinct CDR3 sequences, approximately 15% of them seen just once. The V call is TRBV4-1, the J call TRBJ1-2, with 9 bases aligning to TRBD1. The sequenced sample consisted of CD8+ T cells from PBMCs. The sequence was obtained from a human donor in good health (CMV status not recorded). Some clones in this sample may be carry-over from other donors' samples. The CDR3 DNA reads as TGCGCCAGCAGCGTTCAAGGGACAGGGAATACCCTGGGCGGCTACACCTTC. Encoded protein: CASSVQGTGNTLGGYTF.